Detailed here is one T cell receptor beta chain. Its antigen is undetermined. The data derive from a study of cytomegalovirus exposure and HLA in healthy donors. At the level of the study: Researchers found that roughly 80% of about 400 genotyped donors fell within the Caucasian-associated ancestry cluster. Study-wide points: It was taken for granted in presence/absence analyses that sequencing depth across donors was roughly uniform. Most TCR beta V segments were productive about 90% or about 30% of the time in an earlier analysis. Because they were indistinguishable, some V segments, including TRBV6-2 and TRBV6-3, were excluded.

The germline CDR1 and CDR2 sequences are LGHNT and FRNRAP. V was clipped by 5 bases and J by 5 bases; unmatched bases: 14. This CDR3 comprises 16 residues. Primers included in the PCR were 60 Vbeta and 13 Jbeta primers. Data came from immunoSEQ multiplex PCR; TCRdb stores just in-frame clones and leaves some out. The sample carries tens of thousands of clones, less than 80% recorded once. The chain couples TRBV12-5 to TRBJ1-2, with 7 bases that match TRBD1. Sequencing used PBMCs. The source of this sequence is a woman in her thirties or forties in good health and CMV-seropositive. This chain's CDR3 is CASGTGTADQPYGYTF. The CDR3 DNA reads TGTGCTAGTGGTACCGGGACAGCTGATCAGCCTTATGGCTACACCTTC.